These 21 T cell receptor beta chains originate from one sample sequenced in a study of T cells after yellow fever vaccination. MiXCR, run by TCRdb on the 5' RACE reads, gives a single entry per CDR3 protein. The profile shows about 350,000 distinct CDR3 sequences, around 8.1% of them singletons. Sequences were derived from PBMCs, sampled more than 35 days after the first yellow fever vaccination. All receptors derive from a man aged 18 to 29 who received the YFV17D yellow fever vaccine.

The V gene is TRBV6-5, the J gene TRBJ2-7; the match to TRBD1 covers 8 bases. Trimming took 6 bases from V and 7 from J; bases not matched to a gene: 14. The CDR3 loop spans 15 amino acids. In germline, CDR1 is MNHEY, CDR2 SVGAGI. The CDR3 reads CASSYYTTGVGEQYF. CDR3 nucleotides: TGTGCCAGCAGCTATTATACGACAGGGGTTGGGGAGCAGTACTTC.

This clonotype was seen at least ten times. The gene calls are TRBV9 and TRBJ1-5; no reliable D call. Trimming removed 0 bases from V and 9 bases from J, with 10 bases in between. Germline V lookup: CDR1 SGDLS, CDR2 YYNGEE. The CDR3 runs to 13 residues. As DNA, the CDR3 is TGTGCCAGCAGCGTAGCGGCGGATTGGCCCCAGCATTTT. Its translation: CASSVAADWPQHF.

This clonotype was detected a few times. This chain joins TRBV12-3 or TRBV12-4 and TRBJ1-1, with D unclear. Trimming removed 3 bases from V and 4 bases from J, with 12 bases in between. The length of the CDR3 is 14 residues. This CDR3 reads CASSFRPGGTEAFF. The CDR3 DNA sequence: TGTGCCAGCAGTTTTAGGCCAGGAGGCACTGAAGCTTTCTTT.

This clonotype has just a few counts. This sequence joins TRBV5-1 and TRBJ2-3; D is unresolved. This CDR3 is 18 amino acids long. CDR1 and CDR2 (germline): SGHRS, YFSETQ. Trimming removed 0 bases at V and 2 bases at J, with 19 bases between. For the CDR3, the DNA is TGCGCCAGCAGCTTGGAGGGTCAACCGGATTTTACCACAGATACGCAGTATTTT. This codes for CASSLEGQPDFTTDTQYF.

This clonotype was observed a handful of times. The chain employs TRBV4-1 and TRBJ1-5; 10 positions match TRBD1. Germline V gene data show CDR1 as MGHRA and CDR2 as YSYEKL. Trimming at V came to 4 bases and at J to 0 bases, leaving 12 bases not matched to a gene. The CDR3 length is 19 residues. CDR3 DNA sequence: TGCGCCAGCAGCCCCGCCTTAGGACAGGGGGTGACTAGCAATCAGCCCCAGCATTTT. It is translated as CASSPALGQGVTSNQPQHF.

V gene TRBV12-3 or TRBV12-4 combines with J gene TRBJ2-5, with D hard to call. The CDR3 runs to 14 residues. V was clipped by 8 bases and J by 1 base, with 14 bases between them. CDR3 protein: CASAVFSTQETQYF. The CDR3 DNA follows: TGTGCCAGCGCGGTCTTCAGTACCCAAGAGACCCAGTACTTC.

This clonotype was observed a few times. V and J are TRBV5-1 and TRBJ2-3; D gene ambiguous. Trimming cost V 3 bases and J 0 bases, with 11 bases left between them. Germline values: CDR1 SGHRS, CDR2 YFSETQ. The CDR3 spans 15 residues. The CDR3 nucleotides read TGCGCCAGCAGCTCCACCTTCGGGAGCACAGATACGCAGTATTTT. Amino acid sequence: CASSSTFGSTDTQYF.

The V gene is TRBV12-3 or TRBV12-4, the J gene TRBJ1-2; no firm D call. V shed 2 bases and J shed 3 bases, with 7 bases lying between them. The CDR3 has 13 residues. CDR3 DNA: TGTGCCAGCAGTTTAAGGGAGTACTATGGCTACACCTTC. Translating it yields CASSLREYYGYTF.

This chain links TRBV5-1 with TRBJ2-5; the match to TRBD2 covers 9 bases. Trimming at V came to 3 bases and at J to 1 base, leaving 4 bases not matched to a gene. CDR3 length: 15 amino acids. Germline lookup yields CDR1 SGHRS and CDR2 YFSETQ. The DNA for the CDR3 is TGCGCCAGCAGCTCCCTAGCGGGGCGCCAAGAGACCCAGTACTTC. This translates into CASSSLAGRQETQYF.

This chain links TRBV5-1 with TRBJ2-7, with TRBD1 matching over 9 bases. CDR1 and CDR2 (germline): SGHRS, YFSETQ. The CDR3 is 15 residues long. V lost 4 bases, J lost 4 bases, and 9 bases stayed unmatched. In DNA form, the CDR3 reads TGCGCCAGCAGCCCAGAAGGACAGGGGAGATACGAGCAGTACGTC. Its translation is CASSPEGQGRYEQYV.

CDR3 DNA sequence: TGTGCCAGTAGTAAGGCCTCTGGGGCCAACGTCCTGACTTTC. The encoded protein is CASSKASGANVLTF. The chain links TRBV19 to TRBJ2-6; D not certain. The CDR3 consists of 14 residues. V was clipped by 4 bases and J by 0 bases, with 4 bases between them. The V gene's germline CDR1 is LNHDA and CDR2 SQIVND (reference sequence).

This chain connects TRBV18 to TRBJ2-1, with 9 bases identical to TRBD2. Germline V gene data show CDR1 as KGHSH and CDR2 as LQKENI. The ends lost 3 bases at V and 4 bases at J; junction bases unmatched: 4. This CDR3 comprises 15 residues. The DNA of the CDR3 is TGTGCCAGCTCACCGGTGACTAGCGGATACAATGAGCAGTTCTTC. Amino acids: CASSPVTSGYNEQFF.

The chain carries TRBV12-3 or TRBV12-4 and TRBJ1-2; TRBD1 is a possible D gene (5 bases). V shed 5 bases and J shed 4 bases, with 23 bases lying between them. This CDR3 has 17 residues. CDR3: CASSPPGGGTAIYGYTF. The CDR3 bases are TGTGCCAGCAGTCCACCGGGCGGGGGGACGGCCATCTATGGCTACACCTTC.

There are a few counts of this clonotype. The J gene is TRBJ2-7, the V gene TRBV4-2; D assignment may be TRBD1 or TRBD2 (5 bases each). In germline, CDR1 is LGHNA, CDR2 YNFKEQ. The CDR3 consists of 14 residues. V was cut by 4 bases and J by 5 bases, with 15 bases left in between. The CDR3 region has the DNA TGTGCCAGCAGCCCTGTTCCCGGGGCCCACGAGCAGTACTTC. Translating it yields CASSPVPGAHEQYF.

This clonotype showed up many times. V is TRBV6-1 and J is TRBJ1-2; TRBD1 is a possible D gene (6 bases). From germline, CDR1 is MNHNS and CDR2 SASEGT. The CDR3 has 13 residues. The V end lost 8 bases, the J end lost 8 bases, and 18 bases lay between the germline ends. The DNA of the CDR3 is TGTGCCAGCGGCCCGGACAGCCGTGAGGGCTACACCTTC. Protein product: CASGPDSREGYTF.

The V and J genes are TRBV12-3 or TRBV12-4 and TRBJ2-7; 11 bases line up with TRBD1. This CDR3 is built from 18 residues. The V and J ends lost 5 bases and 3 bases, in that order; junction bases with no gene match: 15. CDR3 region: CASSITPGQGASLYEQYV. DNA of the CDR3: TGTGCCAGCAGTATTACGCCCGGACAGGGGGCATCCCTCTACGAGCAGTACGTC.

This clonotype was picked up many times. V and J are TRBV9 and TRBJ1-4; D uncertain. The germline gives CDR1 SGDLS, CDR2 YYNGEE. CDR3 size: 15 residues. Trimming stripped 4 bases from V and 0 bases from J, with 10 bases between. The CDR3 here is CASSPSVATNEKLFF. The CDR3 bases are TGTGCCAGCAGCCCCTCAGTTGCAACTAATGAAAAACTGTTTTTT.

The chain joins TRBV7-2 to TRBJ2-2; 8 bases map to TRBD1. Germline CDR1 is SGHTA and CDR2 is FQGNSA. V dropped 8 bases and J dropped 6; count of bases not matched to a gene: 8. This CDR3 comprises 14 residues. CDR3 nucleotide sequence: TGTGCCAGCCGCTGGGACAGGCGCGCCGGGGAGCTGTTTTTT. It translates to CASRWDRRAGELFF.

This clonotype was picked up a small number of times. V is TRBV7-8 and J is TRBJ1-6; 7 nucleotides match TRBD1. V shed 2 bases and J 10 bases; nucleotides not matched to a gene: 8. The CDR3 runs 15 residues. Germline CDR1 is SGHVS and CDR2 is FQNEAQ. CDR3 nucleotides: TGTGCCAGCAGCTTACAGACAGGGTCGAACTCACCCCTCCACTTT. This codes for CASSLQTGSNSPLHF. The whole variable domain, remainder taken from reference TRBV7-8 and TRBJ1-6, is GAGVSQSPRYKVAKRGQDVALRCDPISGHVSLFWYQQALGQGPEFLTYFQNEAQLDKSGLPSDRFFAERPEGSVSTLKIQRTQQEDSAVYLCASSLQTGSNSPLHFGNGTRLTVT.

This clonotype has just a few counts. The J gene is TRBJ2-3, the V gene TRBV19; no clear D gene. Trimming removed 3 bases from V and 3 bases from J, with 10 bases in between. The germline V gene encodes CDR1 LNHDA and CDR2 SQIVND (reference sequence). The CDR3 covers 14 residues. This chain's CDR3 is CASSILSGTDTQYF. CDR3 nucleotides: TGTGCCAGTAGTATTTTGTCCGGGACAGATACGCAGTATTTT.

The chain combines TRBV9 with TRBJ2-5, with TRBD2 identical over 10 bases. Germline CDR1 is SGDLS and CDR2 is YYNGEE. V was clipped by 0 bases and J by 0 bases; unmatched bases: 2. The length of the CDR3 is 16 residues. The CDR3 region has the DNA TGTGCCAGCAGCGTAGGACTAGCGGGCAACCAAGAGACCCAGTACTTC. As protein: CASSVGLAGNQETQYF.